These 32 T cell receptor beta chains originate from one sample sequenced in a study of graft-versus-host responses after intestinal transplantation. Method: immunoSEQ multiplex PCR; TCRdb's copy keeps in-frame clones and lacks some. The table has about 120,000 clones, 85% to 95% seen once. No antigens are known for them. The sequenced sample was unstimulated CD4+ T cells sorted from spleen or lymph node cells, obtained before intestinal transplant. The receptors come from a human donor who received an intestinal transplant.

This clone was detected once. The chain couples TRBV2 to TRBJ2-1, with D uncertain. The CDR3 contains 15 residues. Germline CDR1 reads SNHLY; CDR2 reads FYNNEI. V was pared by 5 bases and J by 6 bases, with 17 bases between. DNA of the CDR3: TGTGCCAGCAGTCGTATGACGGGTGGAGCCAATGAGCAGTTCTTC. Amino acids: CASSRMTGGANEQFF.

This chain uses TRBV9 with TRBJ2-1, with TRBD2 matching over 10 bases. This CDR3 has 16 residues. The germline CDR1 and CDR2 sequences are SGDLS and YYNGEE. V gave up 0 bases and J gave up 2 bases; unmatched junction bases: 2. The CDR3 DNA reads as TGTGCCAGCAGCGTAGGACTAGCGGGCCCCTACAATGAGCAGTTCTTC. Amino acids: CASSVGLAGPYNEQFF.

The gene calls are TRBV10-2 and TRBJ1-5; 8 bases align to TRBD1. The J segment lost 2 bases and the V segment lost 0 bases, leaving 12 bases of the junction unmatched. The length of the CDR3 is 19 residues. CDR1 and CDR2 (germline): WSHSY, SAAADI. In DNA, the CDR3 is TGCGCCAGCAGTGAGTCTATCCGGGCAGGGGGCGGCGGCAATCAGCCCCAGCATTTT. It yields the protein CASSESIRAGGGGNQPQHF.

The chain links TRBV10-3 to TRBJ2-7; 7 bases line up with TRBD1. V was pared by 5 bases and J by 2 bases, with 9 bases of the junction left unmatched. This CDR3 has 15 residues. From germline, CDR1 is ENHRY and CDR2 SYGVKD. The DNA for the CDR3 is TGTGCCATCAGTAATCCGGGACAGAAGACCTACGAGCAGTACTTC. Translating it yields CAISNPGQKTYEQYF.

The chain recombines TRBV5-1 with TRBJ2-3, with 7 bases fitting TRBD1. The CDR3 is 16 amino acids. Germline loops: CDR1 SGHRS, CDR2 YFSETQ. The V gene end was trimmed by 4 bases and the J gene end by 1 base; junction bases not matched to a gene: 9. The CDR3 is CASSPNRQGGTDTQYF. As DNA, the CDR3 is TGCGCCAGCAGCCCAAACCGACAGGGAGGCACAGATACGCAGTATTTT.

The J gene is TRBJ1-1, the V gene TRBV19, with D possibly TRBD1 on 6 matching bases. This CDR3 is 13 amino acids long. CDR1 and CDR2 (germline): LNHDA, SQIVND (reference sequence). V shed 5 bases and J shed 1 base, with 8 bases lying between them. The CDR3 reads CASSGTWNTEAFF. In DNA form, the CDR3 reads TGTGCCAGTAGTGGGACATGGAACACTGAAGCTTTCTTT.

V is TRBV15 and J is TRBJ2-7, with D perhaps matching TRBD1 (6 bases). Germline V gives CDR1 LNHNV, CDR2 YYDKDF (reference sequence). The CDR3 runs to 13 residues. V lost 8 bases, J lost 4 bases, and 15 bases lay in between. This CDR3 is CATSQGIQYEQYF. CDR3 in DNA: TGTGCCACCTCCCAGGGGATTCAGTACGAGCAGTACTTC. The entire variable domain, with the rest obtained from reference TRBV15 and TRBJ2-7, is as follows: DAMVIQNPRYQVTQFGKPVTLSCSQTLNHNVMYWYQQKSSQAPKLLFHYYDKDFNNEADTPDNFQSRRPNTSFCFLDIRSPGLGDTAMYLCATSQGIQYEQYFGPGTRLTVT.

The CDR3 DNA reads TGTGCCAGCAGCTTGGCCTACTATCTAGCGGGAGCCTACAATGAGCAGTTCTTC. Translation: CASSLAYYLAGAYNEQFF. This rearrangement joins TRBV5-8 to TRBJ2-1; 10 bases agree with TRBD2. J was trimmed by 2 bases and V by 0 bases; bases with no gene match: 8. Germline loops: CDR1 SGHTS, CDR2 YDEGEE. The CDR3 contains 18 residues.

The chain joins TRBV6-5 to TRBJ2-7; a possible D gene is TRBD1 (6 bases). The V and J ends lost 1 base and 2 bases respectively, with 9 bases between them. CDR3 length: 14 amino acids. Germline lookup yields CDR1 MNHEY and CDR2 SVGAGI. The CDR3 DNA reads TGTGCCAGCAGTTACTTTCGGACAGCCTACGAGCAGTACTTC. Protein: CASSYFRTAYEQYF.

The chain combines TRBV14 with TRBJ2-7, with D possibly TRBD2 on 6 matching bases. From germline, CDR1 is SGHDN and CDR2 FVKESK. The CDR3 has 16 amino acids. V lost 3 bases and J 3 bases, leaving 18 bases between the germline ends. The CDR3 DNA reads as TGTGCCAGCAGCCACTACACCGGGACTCGATTCTACGAGCAGTACTTC. Amino acid sequence: CASSHYTGTRFYEQYF.

The chain is built from TRBV27 and TRBJ2-3, with 8 bases lining up with TRBD1. After removal of 2 bases from V and 6 bases from J, the junction contained 7 bases not matched to a gene. The CDR3 spans 15 residues. Germline V gene sequence: CDR1 MNHEY, CDR2 SMNVEV (reference sequence). CDR3 bases: TGTGCCAGCAGTTTAGGGCAGGGGGCTGGGGATACGCAGTATTTT. Translation gives CASSLGQGAGDTQYF.

V is TRBV27 and J is TRBJ2-7, with TRBD1 matching 9 bases. Germline lookup yields CDR1 MNHEY and CDR2 SMNVEV (reference sequence). The V gene end was trimmed by 2 bases and the J gene end by 4 bases; junction bases not matched to a gene: 3. The CDR3 is made up of 14 amino acids. The CDR3 sequence: CASSLTGGRYEQYF. CDR3 nucleotide sequence: TGTGCCAGCAGTTTAACAGGGGGCAGATACGAGCAGTACTTC.

The rearrangement links TRBV7-2 to TRBJ2-5; D is uncertain. This CDR3 has 13 residues. V lost 3 bases and J lost 4, with 9 bases in between. The germline V gene encodes CDR1 SGHTA and CDR2 FQGNSA. CDR3 nucleotide sequence: TGTGCCAGCAGCTTTGGCATCCGAGAGACCCAGTACTTC. This encodes CASSFGIRETQYF.

This rearrangement joins TRBV18 to TRBJ2-6, with TRBD1 matching over 12 bases. The CDR3 sequence is 15 residues long. J gave up 15 bases and V 2 bases, and 8 bases lay outside the gene matches. Germline values: CDR1 KGHSH, CDR2 LQKENI. Here the CDR3 DNA reads TGTGCCAGCTCACCAATACCGGGACAGGGGGCTTCCCTGACTTTC. It codes for CASSPIPGQGASLTF.

The J gene is TRBJ2-1, the V gene TRBV15, with 7 nucleotides matching TRBD2. After removal of 1 base from V and 3 bases from J, the junction contained 3 bases not matched to a gene. The CDR3 has 15 amino acids. The germline V gene encodes CDR1 LNHNV and CDR2 YYDKDF (reference sequence). CDR3 sequence (DNA): TGTGCCACCAGCAGAGGCCGGACTAGCTACAATGAGCAGTTCTTC. It codes for CATSRGRTSYNEQFF.

This CDR3 reads CASSVAAGVPRETQYF. CDR3 DNA: TGTGCCAGCAGCGTAGCAGCGGGGGTACCTCGTGAGACCCAGTACTTC. This chain links TRBV9 with TRBJ2-5; 8 positions agree with TRBD2. The germline V gene encodes CDR1 SGDLS and CDR2 YYNGEE. Trimming at V came to 0 bases and at J to 5 bases, leaving 9 bases not matched to a gene. This CDR3 has 16 amino acids.

This chain uses TRBV2 with TRBJ2-6; D is unresolved. In germline, CDR1 is SNHLY, CDR2 FYNNEI. The CDR3 is made up of 12 amino acids. V lost 7 bases and J 1 base, leaving 2 bases between the germline ends. The CDR3 region is CASTSGANVLTF. In DNA, the CDR3 is TGTGCCAGCACGTCTGGGGCCAACGTCCTGACTTTC.

This rearrangement joins TRBV7-6 to TRBJ2-5, with a tentative D call TRBD2 (5 bases). The DNA end favors TRBJ2-7, so the J call may be wrong. Germline lookup yields CDR1 SGHVS and CDR2 FNYEAQ. The CDR3 consists of 14 residues. CDR3 DNA: TGTGCCAGCAGCTTAGAGGACGGGAACTACGAGCAGTACTTC. Encoded protein: CASSLEDGNYEQYF.

This chain joins TRBV19 and TRBJ2-5; 11 nucleotides align to TRBD2. J was trimmed by 5 bases and V by 7 bases; bases with no gene match: 12. The germline V gene has CDR1 LNHDA and CDR2 SQIVND (reference sequence). This CDR3 region has 16 residues. CDR3 sequence reads: CASKVAGGSTSETQYF. As DNA, the CDR3 is TGTGCCAGTAAGGTAGCGGGAGGGTCGACGTCCGAGACCCAGTACTTC.

V and J are TRBV5-1 and TRBJ1-1; D unclear. Trimming shortened V by 4 bases and J by 6 bases, and 13 bases separated the two germline ends. The V gene's germline CDR1 is SGHRS and CDR2 YFSETQ. This CDR3 comprises 13 residues. The DNA of the CDR3 is TGCGCCAGCAGCCCGCGGGAGGAGGCTGAAGCTTTCTTT. Translating it yields CASSPREEAEAFF.

The chain carries TRBV5-1 and TRBJ1-3; weak D call: TRBD1 (5 bases). The CDR3 is made up of 15 amino acids. Germline CDR1 and CDR2: SGHRS and YFSETQ. Trimming removed 4 bases from V and 1 base from J, with 12 bases in between. CDR3 sequence reads: CASSPRGGSGNTIYF. In DNA form, the CDR3 reads TGCGCCAGCAGCCCGCGGGGGGGATCTGGAAACACCATATATTTT.

The genes are TRBV28 and TRBJ1-2; weak D call: TRBD1 (5 bases). CDR3 size: 14 residues. Trimming shortened V by 4 bases and J by 2 bases, and 11 bases separated the two germline ends. CDR1 and CDR2 (germline): MDHEN, SYDVKM. The CDR3 sequence: CASSSWGGNYGYTF. The DNA for the CDR3 is TGTGCCAGCAGTTCTTGGGGGGGGAACTATGGCTACACCTTC.

The chain links TRBV5-6 to TRBJ2-2; D gene unclear. Trimming took 0 bases from V and 5 from J, leaving 11 bases between them. The CDR3 extends over 15 amino acids. Germline V gives CDR1 SGHDT, CDR2 YYEEEE. Here the CDR3 reads CASSLGDRRTGELFF. In nucleotides, the CDR3 is TGTGCCAGCAGCTTGGGTGATCGAAGGACCGGGGAGCTGTTTTTT.

The rearrangement links TRBV28 to TRBJ2-1, with 13 bases matching TRBD2. The germline CDR1 and CDR2 sequences are MDHEN and SYDVKM. This CDR3 has 16 amino acids. The J segment lost 12 bases and the V segment lost 2 bases, leaving 10 bases of the junction unmatched. CDR3 bases: TGTGCCAGCAGTTTACCTTGGACTAGCGGGAGTAGGTGGCAGTTCTTC. Translated: CASSLPWTSGSRWQFF.

V usage is TRBV2 and J usage is TRBJ1-4; the D gene is possibly TRBD1 (6 bases). Germline V gene data show CDR1 as SNHLY and CDR2 as FYNNEI. V lost 8 bases, J lost 1 base, and 11 bases lay in between. The CDR3 consists of 14 residues. CDR3 loop: CASRLQGTNEKLFF. CDR3 DNA sequence: TGTGCCAGCCGACTACAGGGAACTAATGAAAAACTGTTTTTT.

This chain uses TRBV30 with TRBJ2-7; 9 bases are shared with TRBD2. This CDR3 has 17 residues. With 1 base clipped from V and 2 bases from J, the junction kept 12 bases outside the gene matches. From germline, CDR1 is GTSNPN and CDR2 SVGIG (reference sequence). Here the CDR3 DNA reads TGTGCCTGGAGTGCGGATAGAGGAGCGGGAGGAACCTACGAGCAGTACTTC. This gives the protein CAWSADRGAGGTYEQYF. Full variable domain (remainder filled in from reference TRBV30 and TRBJ2-7): SQTIHQWPATLVQPVGSPLSLECTVEGTSNPNLYWYRQAAGRGLQLLFYSVGIGQISSEVPQNLSASRPQDRQFILSSKKLLLSDSGFYLCAWSADRGAGGTYEQYFGPGTRLTVT.

The CDR3 reads CAWSQGAYNEQFF. CDR3 coding DNA: TGTGCCTGGAGTCAGGGGGCCTACAATGAGCAGTTCTTC. The chain employs TRBV30 and TRBJ2-1; 7 nucleotides agree with TRBD1. The CDR3 is 13 residues long. Germline V CDR1 and CDR2: GTSNPN, SVGIG (reference sequence). J gave up 2 bases and V 2 bases, and 0 bases lay outside the gene matches.

Only one count was recorded for this clone. Within the sample, other DNA sequences also encode this same CDR3. The chain recombines TRBV18 with TRBJ2-7; 10 bases map to TRBD2. This CDR3 is 14 amino acids long. V lost 2 bases to trimming and J lost 3 bases; unmatched junction nucleotides: 1. CDR1 and CDR2 from the germline V gene are KGHSH and LQKENI. CDR3 residues: CASSPGLADYEQYF. CDR3 nucleotides: TGTGCCAGCTCACCAGGACTAGCGGACTACGAGCAGTACTTC.

The chain carries TRBV6-1 and TRBJ1-2, with 7 nucleotides matching TRBD1. Trimming at V came to 6 bases and at J to 5 bases, leaving 12 bases not matched to a gene. The CDR3 covers 15 residues. The germline V gene encodes CDR1 MNHNS and CDR2 SASEGT. The chain's CDR3 is CASSPGDRVTYGYTF. The CDR3 DNA sequence: TGTGCCAGCAGCCCGGGAGACAGGGTTACATATGGCTACACCTTC.

This chain links TRBV6-5 with TRBJ2-7; D unclear. Germline loops: CDR1 MNHEY, CDR2 SVGAGI. The CDR3 loop spans 14 amino acids. V lost 7 bases, J lost 0 bases, and 13 bases lay in between. The CDR3 DNA reads TGTGCCAGCAACGCCGCGGTTAGCTCCTACGAGCAGTACTTC. Amino acid sequence: CASNAAVSSYEQYF.

The chain couples TRBV6-1 to TRBJ1-5; 8 positions match TRBD1. V gave up 3 bases and J gave up 7 bases; unmatched junction bases: 5. This CDR3 has 14 amino acids. Per the germline V gene, CDR1 is MNHNS and CDR2 is SASEGT. The CDR3 DNA sequence: TGTGCCAGCAGTGACACAGGGGGACCCCAGCCCCAGCATTTT. It encodes CASSDTGGPQPQHF.

The CDR3 sequence is CASNRDNINYGYTF. The CDR3 DNA reads as TGCGCCAGCAACCGGGACAACATTAACTATGGCTACACCTTC. The chain recombines TRBV10-2 with TRBJ1-2, with TRBD1 as a possible D gene (6 bases). Trimming stripped 7 bases from V and 1 base from J, with 13 bases between. This CDR3 is 14 amino acids long. Germline CDR1 reads WSHSY; CDR2 reads SAAADI.